The rows below give T cell receptor beta chains drawn from one sample of a study of control samples from healthy donors and cancer patients. This table comes from immunoSEQ multiplex PCR, and its TCRdb copy is limited to in-frame clones, with some not included. The table lists about 80,000 clones, around nine tenths of them singletons. Sequenced input: blood. The receptors come from a woman aged 60-75 years in good health. Each CDR3 is given with its conserved first and last residue. A D gene is named only where the DNA matches it firmly. Only some rows state a clone size, as once, few, many or a class for expanded clones.

.	TRBV18	.	TRBJ2-2	TGTGCCAGCTCACCACCCGGGGGATTCACCGGGGAGCTGTTTTTT	CASSPPGGFTGELFF
.	TRBV5-1	.	TRBJ1-1	TGCGCCAGCAGCTCCGACAGGTTCCCAGAAGCTTTCTTT	CASSSDRFPEAFF
TRBD1	TRBV5-1	.	TRBJ1-2	TGCGCCAGCAGCTCTCGTCAGGGGGCGGAAGGCTACACCTTC	CASSSRQGAEGYTF
TRBD2	TRBV6-6	.	TRBJ2-7	TGTGCCAGCAGACCGACTAGCGGGAGTGTCCAGCAGTACTTC	CASRPTSGSVQQYF
.	TRBV7-2	.	TRBJ2-7	TGTGCCAGCAGCTTATTTGGTTCCGAGGCTTACGAGCAGTACTTC	CASSLFGSEAYEQYF
TRBD1	TRBV5-1	.	TRBJ2-1	TGCGCCAGCAGCTGGGGACAGACTTACAATGAGCAGTTCTTC	CASSWGQTYNEQFF
TRBD2	TRBV30	.	TRBJ2-7	TGTGCCTGGACTAGCGGGAAGGCGCAGTACTTC	CAWTSGKAQYF
.	TRBV5-5	.	TRBJ1-2	TGTGCCAGCAGCCGCGCCCGGGGGCCTCGATATGGCTACACCTTC	CASSRARGPRYGYTF
.	TRBV10-3	.	TRBJ1-2	TGTGCCATACACCCGGGACAATCCTATGGCTACACCTTC	CAIHPGQSYGYTF
TRBD2	TRBV4-1	.	TRBJ2-3	TGCGCCAGCAGCCCCGGACTAGCGGGGGACACAGATACGCAGTATTTT	CASSPGLAGDTDTQYF
TRBD1	TRBV2	.	TRBJ1-1	TGTGCCAGCAGTGTTAACAGGGGGCGAGGGACTGAAGCTTTCTTT	CASSVNRGRGTEAFF
.	TRBV19	.	TRBJ2-5	TGTGCCAGTAGTATAAGCGCCCCCTCGAGAGAGACCCAGTACTTC	CASSISAPSRETQYF
TRBD1	TRBV2	.	TRBJ2-1	TGTGCCAGCAGCCGGGACAGCCTGTACAATGAGCAGTTCTTC	CASSRDSLYNEQFF
TRBD1	TRBV6-5	once	TRBJ1-2	TGTGCCAGCAGTTACCCCGCAGGGGGCTCCTATGGCTACACCTTC	CASSYPAGGSYGYTF
TRBD2	TRBV6-2/TRBV6-3	.	TRBJ2-5	TGTGCCAGCAGTTACTCGAGGACTAGCGGGAGGGCTGAGACCCAGTACTTC	CASSYSRTSGRAETQYF
TRBD1	TRBV6-5	.	TRBJ2-2	TGTGCCAGCAGGACAGGGGCAAATGCCGGGGAGCTGTTTTTT	CASRTGANAGELFF
TRBD1	TRBV28	.	TRBJ1-2	TGTGCCAGCAGACCCCCCGGGACAGGGAACTATGGCTACACCTTC	CASRPPGTGNYGYTF
TRBD2	TRBV20-1	.	TRBJ2-5	TGCAGTGCTAGTTTAGCGGGGGCACAAGAGACCCAGTACTTC	CSASLAGAQETQYF
TRBD1	TRBV24-1	.	TRBJ2-3	TGTGCCACCAGTGATCCGACCTTTCGGGACAGAGGCACAGATACGCAGTATTTT	CATSDPTFRDRGTDTQYF
.	TRBV27	once	TRBJ2-2	TGTGCCAGCAGTCCGACTACAACCGGGGAGCTGTTTTTT	CASSPTTTGELFF
.	TRBV5-6	.	TRBJ1-6	TGTGCCAGCAGCCCCAGGGTCAATTCACCCCTCCACTTT	CASSPRVNSPLHF
.	TRBV11-1	.	TRBJ1-1	TGTGCCAGCAGCTTAGTTGTGGGAACTGAAGCTTTCTTT	CASSLVVGTEAFF
TRBD1	TRBV3-1/TRBV3-2	.	TRBJ2-6	TGTGCCAGCAGCAAAAGCTCCCCCCGACAGGGGCATCGGGCCAACGTCCTGACTTTC	CASSKSSPRQGHRANVLTF
.	TRBV6-6	.	TRBJ1-4	TGTGCCAGCAGTTACACGGACGTGGGTGAAAAACTGTTTTTT	CASSYTDVGEKLFF
.	TRBV7-9	once	TRBJ2-2	TGTGCCAGCAGCTTAGGTAGTCCGAACACCGGGGAGCTGTTTTTT	CASSLGSPNTGELFF
TRBD2	TRBV18	.	TRBJ2-2	TGTGCCAGCTCACCCCGCTTACTAGCGACCGGGGAGCTGTTTTTT	CASSPRLLATGELFF
.	TRBV7-6	.	TRBJ1-1	TGTGCCAGCAGCTCCGTGGGAAGAAGCACTGAAGCTTTCTTT	CASSSVGRSTEAFF
.	TRBV5-6	.	TRBJ1-1	TGTGCCAGCAGCTGGAGGGGGGTTGGCACTGAAGCTTTCTTT	CASSWRGVGTEAFF
.	TRBV30	.	TRBJ2-2	TGTGCCTGGAGTGAGGGGGAAAGGGCGGAAACCGGGGAGCTGTTTTTT	CAWSEGERAETGELFF
.	TRBV4-1	few	TRBJ1-4	TGCGCCAGCAGCCCTTATCATCCTCGACAAGCAACTAATGAAAAACTGTTTTTT	CASSPYHPRQATNEKLFF
TRBD1	TRBV19	.	TRBJ1-2	TGTGCCAGTAGTATCGGGACAGGGGCCGATCTATATGGCTACACCTTC	CASSIGTGADLYGYTF
TRBD1	TRBV19	.	TRBJ1-6	TGTGCCAGTAGCAGGTTACAGGGGTGGGCTTCACCCCTCCACTTT	CASSRLQGWASPLHF
.	TRBV11-2	.	TRBJ2-5	TGTGCCAGCAGCTTTACCGCGTGGGGGGAGACCCAGTACTTC	CASSFTAWGETQYF
.	TRBV5-1	.	TRBJ2-7	TGCGCCAGCAGGGAGGGCATCACCCTCTCCTACGAGCAGTACTTC	CASREGITLSYEQYF
TRBD1	TRBV7-6	.	TRBJ1-1	TGTGCCAGCAGCCCAACGCAGGGGGCGCGGACTGAAGCTTTCTTT	CASSPTQGARTEAFF
.	TRBV18	.	TRBJ1-1	TGTGCCAGCTCACCCAGAACGGAGAACACTGAAGCTTTCTTT	CASSPRTENTEAFF
.	TRBV28	.	TRBJ1-2	TGTGCCAGCAGTTTCCCCTCGGGGGCCGGCTATGGCTACACCTTC	CASSFPSGAGYGYTF
.	TRBV7-9	.	TRBJ2-7	TGTGCCAGCAGCCCGCGTGCGAGGACCTACGAGCAGTACTTC	CASSPRARTYEQYF
.	TRBV5-5	.	TRBJ1-1	TGTGCCAGCAGCTTGGTCGCCGTCAACACTGAAGCTTTCTTT	CASSLVAVNTEAFF
TRBD2	TRBV6-1	.	TRBJ2-7	TGTGCCAGCAGTGAAGCGGAGCGGGGCCATCGGGAGCAGTACTTC	CASSEAERGHREQYF
.	TRBV5-1	.	TRBJ2-5	TGCGCCAGCAGCTCGCTTGGGTTCGGGGGTCAAGAGACCCAGTACTTC	CASSSLGFGGQETQYF
.	TRBV6-6	.	TRBJ1-6	TGTGCCAGCAGTTCATTAGATAATTCACCCCTCCACTTT	CASSSLDNSPLHF
TRBD2	TRBV7-6	.	TRBJ2-5	TGTGCCAGCAGCCCGAGACTAGCGGGTACTCAAGAGACCCAGTACTTC	CASSPRLAGTQETQYF
TRBD1	TRBV18	.	TRBJ1-2	TGTGCCAGCTCACCACCGGACAGGAACTATGGCTACACCTTC	CASSPPDRNYGYTF
TRBD2	TRBV19	.	TRBJ2-2	TGTGCCAGTAGTAACCCTCGCGGTAGCGGGGACACCGGGGAGCTGTTTTTT	CASSNPRGSGDTGELFF
.	TRBV28	.	TRBJ1-1	TGTGCCAGCAGTTTATCATTCCTTGGCACTGAAGCTTTCTTT	CASSLSFLGTEAFF
.	TRBV10-1	.	TRBJ2-3	TGCGCCAGCAGTGAGTCATTGACAGATACGCAGTATTTT	CASSESLTDTQYF